This T cell receptor beta chain was obtained from a study of PD-L1 blockade in urothelial cancer. Time point defined: pretreatment peripheral blood. Diagnoses among patients were locally advanced or metastatic urothelial carcinoma. Pretreatment and on-treatment blood mononuclear cell samples were taken, totaling between 1 and 8 time points per patient. Synthetic TCR analog templates were added to each PCR reaction. The table came from immunoSEQ multiplex PCR; TCRdb's copy has only in-frame clones and leaves some out. The sample lists 38,000 or so clones, around four fifths seen once, with 13% to 15% in the top ten. Specimen: PBMCs, collected around atezolizumab (anti-PD-L1) treatment. This TCR was sampled from a man at least 80 years old with urothelial cancer.

Here the CDR3 reads CASSLDQGAGYGYTF. The CDR3 nucleotides read TGCGCCAGCAGCTTGGATCAGGGGGCAGGGTATGGCTACACCTTC. The genes are TRBV5-1 and TRBJ1-2, with 8 nucleotides matching TRBD1. The J segment lost 5 bases and the V segment lost 0 bases, leaving 6 bases of the junction unmatched. The CDR3 contains 15 residues. The germline V gene has CDR1 SGHRS and CDR2 YFSETQ.